This T cell receptor (beta chain) was sequenced for a study of T cells in Graves' hyperthyroidism and ophthalmopathy. At the level of the study: Staff took peripheral blood when the initial diagnosis was made, before any treatment began.

The CDR3 runs 14 residues. Losses at the gene ends were 7 bases for V and 2 bases for J; bases not matched to a gene: 3. Germline CDR1 MDHEN, CDR2 SYDVKM. This clonotype was detected ten times or more. Amplified regions were TCR beta CDR3 sequences from RNA transcripts. An initial round of RT-PCR targeting the TCR CDR3 relied on the HTBI primer set. TCRdb used MiXCR to reprocess the multiplex PCR reads, holding one entry per CDR3 protein. The data contain over 500,000 distinct CDR3 sequences, 12% to 15% of them singletons. Patients between 18 and 65 years old had hyperthyroidism, newly diagnosed and lasting under 2 months.

The chain employs TRBV28 and TRBJ2-1; 9 bases map to TRBD1. The TCR was taken from a woman between 35 and 50 years old with Graves' hyperthyroidism. The source material was blood. The CDR3 DNA reads as TGTGCCAGCACCGGGACAGGGCCCTACAATGAGCAGTTCTTC. Protein product: CASTGTGPYNEQFF.